This record covers a single T cell receptor beta chain. Authors' data handling: Estimation of nucleated cell counts was performed using reference gene primer amplification. Sequencing used immunoSEQ multiplex PCR; TCRdb keeps in-frame clones, though not all of them. The V and J calls and the clone size are those of that table, but D and trimming were determined from the DNA. The sample carries roughly 100,000 clones, about 90% recorded once. The record originates from a study of blood T cell repertoires in COVID-19. Study at large: Researchers got acute and convalescent COVID-19 samples from the United States, Italy and Spain. T cells, B-cell-depleted T cells, or PBMCs supplied cDNA or gDNA.

CDR3 length: 20 amino acids. Germline values: CDR1 SGHRS, CDR2 YFSETQ. Trimming removed 4 bases from V and 2 bases from J; junction bases left unmatched: 18. What was sequenced was peripheral blood. This receptor was taken from a human donor in a cohort sampled during active COVID-19. This sequence joins TRBV5-1 and TRBJ2-2; 9 bases are shared with TRBD2. The CDR3, as DNA: TGCGCCAGCAGCCCGCGACTAAGTAGCGGGAGACGTGAAAACACCGGGGAGCTGTTTTTT. Its protein product is CASSPRLSSGRRENTGELFF.